This TCR beta chain is from a study of T cell repertoires in cytomegalovirus infection. Study-wide background: Both CMV infection and a matching HLA type were indicated by public TCR beta signatures. General study points: Carriage of CMV together with the relevant HLA was identifiable through cumulative public TCR beta family frequency.

TCRdb ran MiXCR on the reads and lists one entry per CDR3 protein. The sample records approximately 470,000 distinct CDR3 sequences, 40% to 50% being singletons. Of note for this clonotype: Its target is not known.

The sequence was collected from a human donor in good health (CMV status not recorded). Some clones in this sample may be carry-over from other donors' samples. The source was cultured PBMCs, collected from culture after CMV antigen stimulation.

This CDR3 reads CASSLGGGQWGEQFF. The CDR3 region has the DNA TGTGCCAGCAGCTTAGGAGGCGGGCAGTGGGGTGAGCAGTTCTTC. The chain is built from TRBV7-6 and TRBJ2-1; D perhaps matches TRBD2 (5 bases). The CDR3 sequence is 15 residues long. The V end was cut by 1 base, the J end by 9 bases, with 16 bases between. Germline V CDR1 and CDR2: SGHVS, FNYEAQ.